Below are 9 T cell receptor beta chains sequenced from a single sample in a study of blood T cell repertoires in COVID-19. Data came from immunoSEQ multiplex PCR; TCRdb stores just in-frame clones and leaves some out. This table has 60,000 to 75,000 clones, 65% to 85% appearing once. The specimen sequenced was PBMCs or T cells enriched from blood (not recorded which). The receptors were sampled from a woman aged 60 to 75 who had been exposed to COVID-19.

The chain has TRBV12-3 or TRBV12-4 and TRBJ1-5; the match to TRBD1 covers 8 bases. The CDR3 runs 13 residues. V shed 6 bases and J 5 bases; nucleotides not matched to a gene: 3. The CDR3 sequence: CASRPGQDQPQHF. CDR3 sequence (DNA): TGTGCCAGCAGACCGGGACAGGATCAGCCCCAGCATTTT.

The chain employs TRBV28 and TRBJ2-5, with 8 bases lining up with TRBD1. The CDR3 runs to 15 residues. Germline CDR1 and CDR2: MDHEN and SYDVKM. Trimming cost V 3 bases and J 5 bases; bases outside gene matches: 8. CDR3 sequence: CASSFPGQGGETQYF. The CDR3 DNA follows: TGTGCCAGCAGTTTTCCCGGACAGGGAGGTGAGACCCAGTACTTC.

V gene TRBV7-2 combines with J gene TRBJ1-1; D is perhaps TRBD1 (5 bases). V was shortened by 0 bases and J by 0 bases, with 11 bases between the two germline ends. Germline CDR1 reads SGHTA; CDR2 reads FQGNSA. The CDR3 has 16 residues. CDR3: CASSLAGHSMNTEAFF. CDR3 DNA: TGTGCCAGCAGCTTAGCTGGACACAGCATGAACACTGAAGCTTTCTTT.

In its sample, this clone was seen once. At one boundary the junction diverges from the germline segment, which might be a read error. The chain carries TRBV27 and TRBJ1-1, with D possibly matching TRBD1 (6 bases). From germline, CDR1 is MNHEY and CDR2 SMNVEV (reference sequence). This CDR3 is 13 amino acids long. CDR3 loop: CASSLSTGTEAFF. CDR3 DNA sequence: TGTGCCAGCAGTCTATCGACAGGCACTGAAGCTTTCTTT.

V usage is TRBV2 and J usage is TRBJ1-1; TRBD1 might be the D (5 bases). V was shortened by 4 bases and J by 7 bases, with 13 bases between the two germline ends. The germline CDR1 and CDR2 sequences are SNHLY and FYNNEI. CDR3 size: 13 residues. CDR3 amino acids: CASSGRQPSEAFF. CDR3 DNA sequence: TGTGCCAGCAGTGGGAGACAGCCTAGTGAAGCTTTCTTT.

This chain connects TRBV21-1 to TRBJ1-5; the table's D call of TRBD1 was not tested on the DNA. TRBV21-1 is classified as a pseudogene. CDR3 length: 14 residues. CDR3 amino acids: CASRKIRVRQPQHF. The CDR3 DNA follows: TGTGCCAGCCGTAAAATCAGGGTCCGTCAGCCCCAGCATTTT.

V usage is TRBV28 and J usage is TRBJ1-2; no firm D call. The CDR3 extends over 14 amino acids. Germline V gene data show CDR1 as MDHEN and CDR2 as SYDVKM. V was trimmed by 4 bases and J by 5 bases, leaving 14 bases between them. Here the CDR3 reads CASSSGGSLYGYTF. For the CDR3, the DNA is TGTGCCAGCAGTTCCGGCGGCTCCCTTTATGGCTACACCTTC.

The chain links TRBV7-9 to TRBJ2-6; D gene uncertain. The CDR3 length is 15 residues. Germline CDR1 is SEHNR and CDR2 is FQNEAQ (reference sequence). Trimming pared 2 bases from V and 0 bases from J, leaving 5 bases between. In DNA, the CDR3 is TGTGCCAGCAGCTTAATAGACTCTGGGGCCAACGTCCTGACTTTC. This sequence encodes CASSLIDSGANVLTF.

The rearrangement uses TRBV9 and TRBJ2-5; D perhaps matches TRBD1 (5 bases). The CDR3 runs to 14 residues. Per germline, CDR1 SGDLS and CDR2 YYNGEE. The V gene lost 4 bases and the J gene lost 4 bases, with 14 bases spanning the gap. CDR3 sequence: CASSLGHIRETQYF. For the CDR3, the DNA is TGTGCCAGCAGCCTTGGACATATCCGAGAGACCCAGTACTTC.